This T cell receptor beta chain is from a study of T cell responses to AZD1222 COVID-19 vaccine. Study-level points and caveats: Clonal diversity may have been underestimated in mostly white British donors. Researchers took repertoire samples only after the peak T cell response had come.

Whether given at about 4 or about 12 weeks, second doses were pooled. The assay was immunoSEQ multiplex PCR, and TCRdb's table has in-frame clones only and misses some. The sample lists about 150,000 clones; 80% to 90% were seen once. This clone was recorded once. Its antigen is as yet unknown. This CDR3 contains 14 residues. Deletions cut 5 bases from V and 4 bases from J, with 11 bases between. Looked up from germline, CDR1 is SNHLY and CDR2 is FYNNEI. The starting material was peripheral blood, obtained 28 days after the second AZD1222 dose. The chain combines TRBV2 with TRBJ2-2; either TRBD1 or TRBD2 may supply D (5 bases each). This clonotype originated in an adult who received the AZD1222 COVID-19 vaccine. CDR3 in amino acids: CASSSGTITGELFF. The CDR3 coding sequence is TGTGCCAGCAGTTCGGGGACCATCACCGGGGAGCTGTTTTTT.